The 26 T cell receptor beta chains below all came from one sample that was sequenced in a study of T cell repertoires in ileal Crohn's disease. The table came from immunoSEQ multiplex PCR; TCRdb's copy has only in-frame clones and leaves some out. The profile shows 12,000 to 15,000 clones, approximately 90% of them singletons. The sequenced sample was ileal tissue. The receptors stem from an adult with Crohn's disease.

J is TRBJ1-5 and V is TRBV19; unclear D gene. The V end was cut by 5 bases, the J end by 3 bases, with 14 bases between. The CDR3 is made up of 15 amino acids. CDR1 and CDR2 (germline): LNHDA, SQIVND (reference sequence). Written as DNA, the CDR3 is TGTGCCAGTAGTCCATTCCCCGGTCCCAATCAGCCCCAGCATTTT. Encoded protein: CASSPFPGPNQPQHF.

This chain connects TRBV27 to TRBJ2-7; 8 bases are shared with TRBD1. Germline trimming cut 4 bases from V and 3 bases from J; bases unmatched to any gene: 8. Germline CDR1 reads MNHEY; CDR2 reads SMNVEV (reference sequence). This CDR3 region has 15 residues. The DNA for the CDR3 is TGTGCCAGCAGTTCCCGGGCAGGGGGCATCTACGAGCAGTACTTC. Its translation is CASSSRAGGIYEQYF.

This chain links TRBV18 with TRBJ2-2; D might be TRBD1 (6 bases). CDR1 and CDR2 from the germline V gene are KGHSH and LQKENI. V lost 1 base to trimming and J lost 5 bases, with 17 bases between them. This CDR3 is 17 amino acids long. The CDR3 sequence: CASSPLEVQGWTGELFF. In nucleotides, the CDR3 is TGTGCCAGCTCACCACTAGAAGTACAGGGCTGGACCGGGGAGCTGTTTTTT.

This chain joins TRBV30 and TRBJ2-3; 10 nucleotides line up with TRBD2. The germline V gene encodes CDR1 GTSNPN and CDR2 SVGIG (reference sequence). The CDR3 has 16 residues. V lost 0 bases, J lost 5 bases, and 8 bases stayed unmatched. The CDR3 reads CAWSVASGGVVDTQYF. The CDR3 DNA follows: TGTGCCTGGAGTGTAGCGAGCGGGGGGGTGGTAGATACGCAGTATTTT.

The chain joins TRBV19 to TRBJ2-3; 7 nucleotides match TRBD1. There are 14 residues in the CDR3. V trimming: 7 bases; J trimming: 2 bases; junction bases outside the gene matches: 6. Germline V gives CDR1 LNHDA, CDR2 SQIVND (reference sequence). CDR3 loop: CASTYGTDTDTQYF. For the CDR3, the DNA is TGTGCCAGTACCTACGGGACAGACACAGATACGCAGTATTTT. Supplemented by reference TRBV19 and TRBJ2-3, the full variable domain reads DGGITQSPKYLFRKEGQNVTLSCEQNLNHDAMYWYRQDPGQGLRLIYYSQIVNDFQKGDIAEGYSVSREKKESFPLTVTSAQKNPTAFYLCASTYGTDTDTQYFGPGTRLTVL.

V usage is TRBV6-5 and J usage is TRBJ2-7; a weak D match, TRBD1 (5 bases). Trimming removed 5 bases from V and 5 bases from J, with 19 bases in between. Germline CDR1 MNHEY, CDR2 SVGAGI. The CDR3 length is 15 residues. The CDR3 region is CASSVGRQGVNEQYF. The CDR3 DNA reads as TGTGCCAGCAGTGTGGGTCGCCAGGGTGTCAACGAGCAGTACTTC.

The chain combines TRBV7-6 with TRBJ1-1, with D perhaps TRBD1 (6 bases). The CDR3 extends over 13 amino acids. Germline CDR1 is SGHVS and CDR2 is FNYEAQ. Between the trimmed V and J ends, which lost 4 bases and 4 bases, there was a span of 10 bases. The CDR3 spells CASSSQGATEAFF. DNA for the CDR3: TGTGCCAGCAGCTCACAGGGAGCCACTGAAGCTTTCTTT.

V gene TRBV7-9 combines with J gene TRBJ2-2; 8 bases agree with TRBD2. After removal of 7 bases from V and 3 bases from J, the junction contained 7 bases not matched to a gene. The CDR3 totals 15 residues. Germline V gene lookup returns CDR1 SEHNR and CDR2 FQNEAQ (reference sequence). This CDR3 is CASIRGGQDTGELFF. CDR3 nucleotides: TGTGCCAGCATCCGGGGGGGCCAGGACACCGGGGAGCTGTTTTTT.

The V gene is TRBV5-1, the J gene TRBJ2-1, with 10 bases aligning to TRBD1. CDR3 length: 14 residues. Unmatched junction bases numbered 0, after V lost 0 bases and J lost 6 bases. In germline, CDR1 is SGHRS, CDR2 YFSETQ. The CDR3, as DNA: TGCGCCAGCAGCTTGGGACAGGGGGCCAATGAGCAGTTCTTC. Residues: CASSLGQGANEQFF.

This rearrangement joins TRBV12-2 to TRBJ1-4. TRBV12-2 is classified as a pseudogene. The CDR3 sequence is 15 residues long. Here the CDR3 DNA reads TGTGCAAGTCGCTTAGCGCGGGCACCAGATGAAAAACTGTTTTTT. It is translated as CASRLARAPDEKLFF.

The chain employs TRBV27 and TRBJ2-7; unclear D gene. Germline V CDR1 and CDR2: MNHEY, SMNVEV (reference sequence). V shed 3 bases and J shed 0 bases, with 9 bases lying between them. The CDR3 runs to 14 residues. CDR3 DNA sequence: TGTGCCAGCAGTTTCGTTACTAACTCCTACGAGCAGTACTTC. It encodes CASSFVTNSYEQYF.

V and J are TRBV13 and TRBJ2-5, with D possibly TRBD2 on 6 matching bases. Trimming took 5 bases from V and 3 from J, leaving 10 bases between them. This CDR3 is built from 13 residues. CDR1 PRHDT and CDR2 FYEKMQ come from the germline V gene (reference sequence). CDR3 region: CASSQRVKETQYF. In DNA, the CDR3 is TGTGCCAGCAGCCAGCGGGTAAAAGAGACCCAGTACTTC. Drawing the rest from reference TRBV13 and TRBJ2-5, the complete variable domain is AAGVIQSPRHLIKEKRETATLKCYPIPRHDTVYWYQQGPGQDPQFLISFYEKMQSDKGSIPDRFSAQQFSDYHSELNMSSLELGDSALYFCASSQRVKETQYFGPGTRLLVL.

V gene TRBV7-2 combines with J gene TRBJ1-1, with no clear D. The germline V and J ends were trimmed by 1 base and 1 base, with 7 bases remaining between them. The CDR3 length is 14 residues. The germline V gene has CDR1 SGHTA and CDR2 FQGNSA. CDR3 coding DNA: TGTGCCAGCAGCTTAGTCTGGCAGAACACTGAAGCTTTCTTT. Its translation: CASSLVWQNTEAFF.

V and J are TRBV30 and TRBJ1-5, with TRBD1 matching 8 bases. The J segment lost 2 bases and the V segment lost 2 bases, leaving 2 bases of the junction unmatched. The CDR3 consists of 14 residues. CDR1 and CDR2 (germline): GTSNPN, SVGIG (reference sequence). The CDR3 region is CAWSSTGGNQPQHF. DNA of the CDR3: TGTGCCTGGAGTTCGACAGGGGGCAATCAGCCCCAGCATTTT.

The genes are TRBV19 and TRBJ2-1, with 11 nucleotides matching TRBD2. Trimming cost V 3 bases and J 6 bases; bases outside gene matches: 1. Germline V gene lookup returns CDR1 LNHDA and CDR2 SQIVND (reference sequence). This CDR3 is 14 amino acids long. CDR3 amino acids: CASSMGTSGNEQFF. The CDR3 nucleotides are TGTGCCAGTAGTATGGGGACTAGCGGCAATGAGCAGTTCTTC.

This clone was seen a few times. The chain has TRBV10-3 and TRBJ2-1, with TRBD1 matching 9 bases. This CDR3 has 16 residues. Germline-derived CDR1 and CDR2 are ENHRY and SYGVKD. V lost 0 bases to trimming and J lost 8 bases; unmatched junction nucleotides: 8. This chain's CDR3 is CAISESLDRGDDEQFF. As DNA, the CDR3 is TGTGCCATCAGTGAGTCTCTGGACAGGGGCGACGATGAGCAGTTCTTC.

V gene TRBV5-5 combines with J gene TRBJ2-7; possibly TRBD1 for D (5 bases). This CDR3 region has 14 residues. Germline V CDR1 and CDR2: SGHKS, YYEKEE (reference sequence). Trimming cost V 0 bases and J 3 bases, with 10 bases left between them. The CDR3 coding sequence is TGTGCCAGCAGCTTGGAGGGGCCGAACTACGAGCAGTACTTC. Amino acid sequence: CASSLEGPNYEQYF. The variable domain in full, completed from reference TRBV5-5 and TRBJ2-7, reads DAGVTQSPTHLIKTRGQQVTLRCSPISGHKSVSWYQQVLGQGPQFIFQYYEKEERGRGNFPDRFSARQFPNYSSELNVNALLLGDSALYLCASSLEGPNYEQYFGPGTRLTVT.

The rearrangement joins TRBV19 to TRBJ1-1; tentative D call: TRBD1 (6 bases). The CDR3 extends over 15 amino acids. Trimming cost V 2 bases and J 1 base, with 11 bases left between them. Germline V gives CDR1 LNHDA, CDR2 SQIVND (reference sequence). CDR3 coding DNA: TGTGCCAGTAGTATACGGGGAGGGGGGAACACTGAAGCTTTCTTT. It translates to CASSIRGGGNTEAFF.

The chain recombines TRBV7-2 with TRBJ2-3, with a tentative D call TRBD1 (6 bases). This CDR3 has 17 amino acids. CDR1 and CDR2 from the germline V gene are SGHTA and FQGNSA. V lost 2 bases and J lost 4, with 19 bases in between. CDR3 region: CASSLRGNRDLPDTQYF. The DNA for the CDR3 is TGTGCCAGCAGCTTAAGGGGGAACAGGGATCTTCCAGATACGCAGTATTTT. Full variable domain (rest looked up from reference TRBV7-2 and TRBJ2-3): GAGVSQSPSNKVTEKGKDVELRCDPISGHTALYWYRQSLGQGLEFLIYFQGNSAPDKSGLPSDRFSAERTGGSVSTLTIQRTQQEDSAVYLCASSLRGNRDLPDTQYFGPGTRLTVL.

This chain links TRBV9 with TRBJ2-3, with D hard to call. This CDR3 region has 15 residues. V was clipped by 0 bases and J by 2 bases, with 10 bases between them. Per germline, CDR1 SGDLS and CDR2 YYNGEE. CDR3 amino acids: CASSVEIAPTDTQYF. The CDR3 nucleotides are TGTGCCAGCAGCGTAGAAATAGCCCCCACAGATACGCAGTATTTT.

This sequence joins TRBV5-1 and TRBJ1-2, with 8 bases matching TRBD1. Germline V CDR1 and CDR2: SGHRS, YFSETQ. The CDR3 totals 14 residues. With V trimmed by 4 bases and J by 2 bases, 4 bases remained unmatched. Here the CDR3 reads CASSTWDRNYGYTF. The DNA of the CDR3 is TGCGCCAGCAGCACATGGGACAGGAACTATGGCTACACCTTC.

This clone was observed a few times. CDR3 loop: CASRNSGNDQPQHF. DNA for the CDR3: TGTGCCAGCAGGAACTCAGGGAACGATCAGCCCCAGCATTTT. The J gene is TRBJ1-5, the V gene TRBV7-9, with D maybe TRBD1 (5 bases). Germline V gene sequence: CDR1 SEHNR, CDR2 FQNEAQ (reference sequence). V was cut by 6 bases and J by 5 bases, with 14 bases left in between. This CDR3 is built from 14 residues.

In DNA, the CDR3 is TGTGCCAGCAGTTCAACAGGGGGCGCACGGGAAAAACTGTTTTTT. This codes for CASSSTGGAREKLFF. This rearrangement joins TRBV2 to TRBJ1-4, with 9 positions matching TRBD1. V lost 5 bases to trimming and J lost 8 bases; unmatched junction nucleotides: 9. This CDR3 is 15 amino acids long. CDR1 and CDR2 (germline): SNHLY, FYNNEI.

About this clone itself: Mismatch with germline at one junction end may stem from a read error. The CDR3 region is CASSFTESTDTGSF. The CDR3 DNA reads as TGCGCCAGCAGCTTTACAGAGTCCACAGATACGGGGAGTTTT. The chain links TRBV5-1 to TRBJ2-3, with a tentative D call TRBD2 (5 bases). Germline loops: CDR1 SGHRS, CDR2 YFSETQ. The CDR3 has 14 residues. Based on the CDR3 plus reference TRBV5-1 and TRBJ2-3, the full variable domain is KAGVTQTPRYLIKTRGQQVTLSCSPISGHRSVSWYQQTPGQGLQFLFEYFSETQRNKGNFPGRFSGRQFSNSRSEMNVSTLELGDSALYLCASSFTESTDTGSFGPGTRLTVL.

The table lists this clone with a count of one. The gene calls are TRBV27 and TRBJ1-1; D is ambiguous. The V end was cut by 3 bases, the J end by 1 base, with 9 bases between. The germline CDR1 and CDR2 sequences are MNHEY and SMNVEV (reference sequence). The CDR3 totals 14 residues. The CDR3 sequence is CASSLSGWNTEAFF. The CDR3 coding sequence is TGTGCCAGCAGTTTGTCCGGTTGGAACACTGAAGCTTTCTTT.

V gene TRBV6-1 combines with J gene TRBJ1-3, with no clear D. Between the trimmed V and J ends, which lost 3 bases and 4 bases, there was a span of 7 bases. CDR3 size: 13 residues. Germline-derived CDR1 and CDR2 are MNHNS and SASEGT. The CDR3 DNA reads as TGTGCCAGCAGTGACCCTACCGGAAACACCATATATTTT. Its protein is CASSDPTGNTIYF.